The rows below give T cell receptor beta chains drawn from one sample of a study of vaccination and CD4 T cells after COVID-19. Their target antigens are unknown. TCRdb re-called the PCR reads with MiXCR, one entry per CDR3 protein. Among more than 15,000 distinct CDR3 sequences listed, roughly two fifths were seen once. Input material: CD4+ T cells from blood, cultured in vitro. These receptors were obtained from a human donor who had recovered from COVID-19. CDR3s include the opening cysteine and the closing phenylalanine or tryptophan. The order of the fields is V gene, clone size, J gene, D gene, CDR3 DNA, CDR3 protein. D genes are given only for firm matches. Not every row has a clone size; where given, it reads once, few, many or a size class.

>TRBV12-3/TRBV12-4|NA|TRBJ2-4|NA
TGTGCCAGCAGTTTGGGGACAAAAAACATTCAGTACTTC
CASSLGTKNIQYF
>TRBV2|NA|TRBJ2-3|NA
TGTGCCAGCGGACAGAGCCCCACAGATACGCAGTATTTT
CASGQSPTDTQYF
>TRBV7-2|NA|TRBJ1-1|TRBD1
TGTGCCAGCAGCCGACAGGGGAACACTGAAGCTTTCTTT
CASSRQGNTEAFF
>TRBV7-6|NA|TRBJ1-3|NA
TGTGCCAGCAGCCGCGCCCCAGTAGCTGGAAACACCATATATTTT
CASSRAPVAGNTIYF
>TRBV5-1|NA|TRBJ2-1|TRBD1
TGCGCCAGCAGCGAGGGACAGTACAATGAGCAGTTCTTC
CASSEGQYNEQFF
>TRBV2|NA|TRBJ1-5|TRBD1
TGTGCCAGCAGTCCGACAGGGCAGGGACAGCCCCAGCATTTT
CASSPTGQGQPQHF
>TRBV19|NA|TRBJ2-3|NA
TGTGCCAGTAGTAAGTCCCGGGGGATGGGGGCAACAGATACGCAGTATTTT
CASSKSRGMGATDTQYF
>TRBV4-3|NA|TRBJ2-3|NA
TGCGCCAGCAGCCAAGATCCCCTCCATAGCACAGATACGCAGTATTTT
CASSQDPLHSTDTQYF
>TRBV5-3|few|TRBJ1-1|NA
TGTGCCAGAAGCTTAATAGCCGGAGGAGTCCTAACTGAAGCTTTCTTT
CARSLIAGGVLTEAFF
>TRBV6-1|NA|TRBJ2-7|TRBD1
TGTGCCAGCAGTCCCGGGACAGGGGGCGGGAAACCCTACGAGCAGTACTTC
CASSPGTGGGKPYEQYF
>TRBV30|NA|TRBJ2-5|NA
TGTGCCTACGAGGGGGGATATAGGGGGACCCAGTACTTC
CAYEGGYRGTQYF
>TRBV19|NA|TRBJ1-5|TRBD1
TGTGCCAGTATTGGGACAGGGGGCGTAAGTCAGCCCCAGCATTTT
CASIGTGGVSQPQHF
>TRBV20-1|few|TRBJ1-5|TRBD1
TGCAGTGCTAAAGCCCCGGGACAGGCTATCCTTCAGCCCCAGCATTTT
CSAKAPGQAILQPQHF
>TRBV5-1|NA|TRBJ2-7|NA
TGCGCCAGCAGCTTGGGTGGGGGCGAGCAGTACTTC
CASSLGGGEQYF
>TRBV20-1|NA|TRBJ1-2|TRBD1
TGCAGTGCTAGAGCTTTACAGGGGGGAGCTGACTACACCTTC
CSARALQGGADYTF
>TRBV3-1|NA|TRBJ1-6|TRBD1
TGTGCCAGCAGCCAAGTGCAGGGGGCCTATAATTCACCCCTCCACTTT
CASSQVQGAYNSPLHF
>TRBV21-1|NA|TRBJ1-3|NA
TGTGCCAGCCCCAGGACATCATGCGATCGAGGAAACACCATATATTTT
CASPRTSCDRGNTIYF
>TRBV20-1|NA|TRBJ2-7|NA
TGCAGTGCTAGAGTCATAGGGGATCGAGGCGAGCAGTACTTC
CSARVIGDRGEQYF
>TRBV11-3|NA|TRBJ2-7|TRBD1
TGTGCCAGCGGACAGGGCCTATACGAGCAGTACTTC
CASGQGLYEQYF
>TRBV11-3|NA|TRBJ1-6|NA
TGTGCCAGCAGCTTCCCAGGGGCCTCACCCCTCCACTTT
CASSFPGASPLHF
>TRBV7-8|few|TRBJ1-1|NA
TGTGCCAGCAGCTTACGGCTGAACACTGAAGCTTTCTTT
CASSLRLNTEAFF
>TRBV7-8|few|TRBJ2-3|NA
TGTGCCAGCAGCCCCGTTGGCTGGGCAGATACGCAGTATTTT
CASSPVGWADTQYF
>TRBV27|few|TRBJ2-1|TRBD1
TGTGCCAGCAGTTTGACAGGGTTCGCGTACAATGAGCAGTTCTTC
CASSLTGFAYNEQFF
>TRBV24-1|NA|TRBJ2-5|TRBD1
TGTGCCACCAGTGACCCAGGGGGAGCCCAAGAGACCCAGTACTTC
CATSDPGGAQETQYF
>TRBV28|NA|TRBJ1-2|TRBD1
TGTGCCAGCAGCCCCGGGACAGGGGGGAACTATGGCTACACCTTC
CASSPGTGGNYGYTF
>TRBV4-1|NA|TRBJ2-2|TRBD1
TGCGCCAGCAGCCACGTTCAACAGGGGAGGGAGCTGTTTTTT
CASSHVQQGRELFF
>TRBV7-2|once|TRBJ2-7|TRBD1
TGTGCCAGCAGCCGCGACAGGGGCCCCTACGAGCAGTACTTC
CASSRDRGPYEQYF
>TRBV2|NA|TRBJ2-7|TRBD1
TGTGCCAGCCTCCGACAGGGCCTCTCCTACGAGCAGTACTTC
CASLRQGLSYEQYF
>TRBV19|NA|TRBJ2-1|TRBD2
TGTGCCAGTAGTAGGGTTCGGGCGGGAGAGATTTACAATGAGCAGTTCTTC
CASSRVRAGEIYNEQFF
>TRBV7-8|NA|TRBJ2-2|NA
TGTGCCAGCAGCTTACGAGAAAGGACTACATTTGGGACCGGGGAGCTGTTTTTT
CASSLRERTTFGTGELFF
>TRBV6-2/TRBV6-3|NA|TRBJ2-2|TRBD1
TGTGCCAGTCGGACAGGGGCCAAAACCGGGGAGCTGTTTTTT
CASRTGAKTGELFF
>TRBV6-5|few|TRBJ1-3|NA
TGTGCCAGCAGTTACAGTACTCTTGGAAACACCATATATTTT
CASSYSTLGNTIYF
>TRBV2|few|TRBJ1-1|NA
TGTGCCAGCAGTGAAGCGCTTCATGGGGGCCGCAAACCCGAAGCTTTCTTT
CASSEALHGGRKPEAFF
>TRBV7-2|NA|TRBJ2-7|NA
TGTGCCAGCAGCTTAGATGCCCCCAGTTACGAGCAGTACTTC
CASSLDAPSYEQYF
>TRBV29-1|NA|TRBJ1-5|NA
TGCAGCGCCGAGGTGGACGGCAATCAGCCCCAGCATTTT
CSAEVDGNQPQHF
>TRBV6-1|NA|TRBJ2-7|TRBD2
TGTGCCAGCAGGCGTACTGGGACTAGCGGGAGCCACGAGCAGTACTTC
CASRRTGTSGSHEQYF
>TRBV19|NA|TRBJ1-4|TRBD1
TGTGCCAGTAGCAAGGGGAAGAGGGGGCTACGGGAAAAACTGTTTTTT
CASSKGKRGLREKLFF
>TRBV5-1|NA|TRBJ2-5|TRBD2
TGCGCCAGCAGCGGGAGAAGCGGGGGTGCAGAGACCCAGTACTTC
CASSGRSGGAETQYF
>TRBV19|NA|TRBJ1-5|NA
TGTGCCAGTAGTATAGCGGGGGAGAGGGTTCAGCCCCAGCATTTT
CASSIAGERVQPQHF
>TRBV6-5|NA|TRBJ1-1|TRBD1
TGTGCCAGCAGTTATGGCCTTAGGGGGCGCGGGACTGAAGCTTTCTTT
CASSYGLRGRGTEAFF
>TRBV18|NA|TRBJ1-1|NA
TGTGCCAGCTCGCAGGGACGTGACACTGAAGCTTTCTTT
CASSQGRDTEAFF
>TRBV2|NA|TRBJ2-3|NA
TGTGCCAGCAGTAGGGCCAGCACAGATACGCAGTATTTT
CASSRASTDTQYF
>TRBV9|NA|TRBJ2-7|NA
TGTGCCAGCAGCGTAGCGCCAGGGAGTGGCGAGCAGTACTTC
CASSVAPGSGEQYF
>TRBV5-1|once|TRBJ2-7|NA
TGCGCCAGCAGCTTGGAGGGGGAGTCCTACGAGCAGTACTTC
CASSLEGESYEQYF
>TRBV20-1|NA|TRBJ2-3|TRBD2
TGCAGTGCTAGAGATTCGGGGCTAGCGGGGGGGCGAGGAACAGATACGCAGTATTTT
CSARDSGLAGGRGTDTQYF
>TRBV19|few|TRBJ1-5|NA
TGTGCCAGTGGTCACCAAGGCAATCAGCCCCAGCATTTT
CASGHQGNQPQHF
>TRBV2|NA|TRBJ2-4|TRBD1
TGTGCCAGCACCCTAAGGACAGGGGTGAACATTCAGTACTTC
CASTLRTGVNIQYF
>TRBV5-4|NA|TRBJ2-3|TRBD2
TGTGCCAGCACCCCGGGGATTATCGGGAGGCTGACAGATACGCAGTATTTT
CASTPGIIGRLTDTQYF
>TRBV6-1|NA|TRBJ2-2|NA
TGTGCCAGCAGCCCCTTTATCAGGGGAGGACCCGGGGAGCTGTTTTTT
CASSPFIRGGPGELFF
>TRBV11-3|NA|TRBJ2-7|TRBD1
TGTGCCAGCAGCTTAGGAGGGGACAGGGCGCTTGTGAGCCAGTACTTC
CASSLGGDRALVSQYF
>TRBV3-1|few|TRBJ2-1|TRBD2
TGTGCCAGCAGCCAAGAGGCTAGCGGAGAGCAGTTCTTC
CASSQEASGEQFF
>TRBV19|once|TRBJ1-4|NA
TGTGCCAGTAGTACCTCCGGGAGGGCAACTAATGAAAAACTGTTTTTT
CASSTSGRATNEKLFF
>TRBV20-1|few|TRBJ2-5|NA
TGCAGTGCAAGGGGGGACGACAGAATGCAAGAGACCCAGTACTTC
CSARGDDRMQETQYF
>TRBV5-5|NA|TRBJ1-5|NA
TGTGCCAGCAGCTTGGTCAGCATCAATCAGCCCCAGCATTTT
CASSLVSINQPQHF